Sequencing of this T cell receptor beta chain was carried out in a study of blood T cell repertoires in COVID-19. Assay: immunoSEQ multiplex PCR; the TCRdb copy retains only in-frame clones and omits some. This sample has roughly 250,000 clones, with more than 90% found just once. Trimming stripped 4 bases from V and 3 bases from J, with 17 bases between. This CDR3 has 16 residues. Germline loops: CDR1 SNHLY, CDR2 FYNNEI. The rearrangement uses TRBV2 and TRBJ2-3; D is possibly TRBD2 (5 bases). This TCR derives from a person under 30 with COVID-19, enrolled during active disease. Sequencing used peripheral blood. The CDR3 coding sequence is TGTGCCAGCAGTGCCTCAGGAGCGGTCCTTACAGATACGCAGTATTTT. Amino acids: CASSASGAVLTDTQYF.